The rows below give T cell receptor beta chains drawn from one sample of a study of T cell repertoires in cytomegalovirus infection. TCRdb called the reads again in MiXCR, with one record for every CDR3 protein. The repertoire holds approximately 550,000 distinct CDR3 sequences, about 15% seen once, with more than 20% in the top ten. Material: CD8+ T cells from PBMCs. These TCRs come from a human donor in good health (CMV status not recorded). Some clones in this sample may be carry-over from other donors' samples. The CDR3 runs from the conserved cysteine through the conserved F or W. A D gene is named only where the DNA matches it firmly.

length	V	J	D	CDR3
14	TRBV7-9	TRBJ2-7	-	CASSFPGLKYEQYF
16	TRBV7-8	TRBJ1-1	-	CASSLSGGGMSPEAFF
15	TRBV4-2	TRBJ1-2	TRBD1	CASSQGDRTNYGYTF
15	TRBV7-9	TRBJ2-2	TRBD2	CASSSSFSGTGELFF
14	TRBV7-9	TRBJ2-7	TRBD1	CASSRRAGGYEQYF
13	TRBV20-1	TRBJ2-4	TRBD2	CSARLAGGNIQYF
16	TRBV28	TRBJ2-7	TRBD2	CASSLDGRVSSYEQYF
13	TRBV2	TRBJ2-7	-	CASSDSAGVEQYF
15	TRBV7-8	TRBJ1-2	-	CASSLSPGEHHGYTF
14	TRBV5-4	TRBJ2-1	TRBD2	CASSFTSGRPEQFF
14	TRBV5-4	TRBJ2-3	-	CASSLPGGLDTQYF
17	TRBV7-8	TRBJ2-5	TRBD2	CASSLTASGTLGETQYF
16	TRBV27	TRBJ2-7	TRBD1	CASSGGSGTGVLEQYF
14	TRBV28	TRBJ2-5	-	CASSSGRAQETQYF
13	TRBV3-1	TRBJ1-1	-	CASSQGRGFEAFF
13	TRBV14	TRBJ1-2	TRBD1	CASSVDRDYGYTF
13	TRBV7-7	TRBJ2-7	-	CASSSVMGYEQYF
15	TRBV6-2/TRBV6-3	TRBJ1-3	-	CASRGPDRSGNTIYF
20	TRBV2	TRBJ2-1	TRBD2	CASSVSPGLAGGQSYNEQFF
15	TRBV7-9	TRBJ2-3	-	CASSTRDSTTDTQYF
17	TRBV27	TRBJ2-6	-	CASSFLETYSGANVLTF
16	TRBV5-5	TRBJ1-1	TRBD1	CASSAGTGGVNTEAFF
16	TRBV9	TRBJ2-6	-	CASSVVKGIGANVLTF
15	TRBV12-3/TRBV12-4	TRBJ2-3	TRBD2	CASHSGGPSTDTQYF
14	TRBV7-9	TRBJ1-6	TRBD1	CASSSTGIRSPLHF
15	TRBV19	TRBJ2-7	TRBD1	CASSPGQGAYYEQYF
17	TRBV4-1	TRBJ2-1	TRBD2	CASSEEERGGTHNEQFF
16	TRBV6-8	TRBJ2-7	TRBD2	CASSYFLAGASYEQYF
17	TRBV2	TRBJ2-1	-	CASRGVWVFVQFNEQFF
13	TRBV29-1	TRBJ2-7	-	CSVAQGFSYEQYF
15	TRBV19	TRBJ2-2	-	CASSIGHHPTGELFF
15	TRBV6-6	TRBJ2-1	-	CASSPRTGTHNEQFF
13	TRBV19	TRBJ2-7	TRBD1	CASADRGRGEQYF
16	TRBV11-2	TRBJ2-1	-	CASSLNLGGSYNEQFF
12	TRBV30	TRBJ2-1	-	CACGSFYNEQFF
15	TRBV4-2	TRBJ2-2	-	CASSQGDLRTGELFF
14	TRBV12-3/TRBV12-4	TRBJ1-1	TRBD1	CASSSPYRGTEAFF
18	TRBV6-5	TRBJ2-1	-	CASSYLGPADNSYNEQFF
17	TRBV5-1	TRBJ1-6	-	CASSLVVRGSIISPLHF
13	TRBV4-2	TRBJ2-2	-	CASSPLETGELFF